One and the same sample provided the 2 T cell receptor beta chains below, sequenced in a study of T cell changes during pregnancy in multiple sclerosis. Method: immunoSEQ multiplex PCR; TCRdb's copy keeps in-frame clones and lacks some. The data show 50,000 or so clones, with almost 95% seen just once and 2% to 2.5% held by the top ten. The sequenced sample was peripheral blood, obtained in the third trimester of pregnancy. These receptors were obtained from a female donor with multiple sclerosis, enrolled in a pregnancy study.

V usage is TRBV9 and J usage is TRBJ2-1; 11 nucleotides line up with TRBD2. CDR1 is SGDLS and CDR2 is YYNGEE in the germline V gene. CDR3 length: 15 amino acids. With 0 bases clipped from V and 8 bases from J, the junction kept 4 bases outside the gene matches. The CDR3 bases are TGTGCCAGCAGCGTAGTAGCGGGAGGGCCTCATGAGCAGTTCTTC. It specifies CASSVVAGGPHEQFF.

The genes are TRBV6-5 and TRBJ1-1; TRBD1 aligns across 7 bases. Trimming took 0 bases from V and 4 from J; bases not matched to a gene: 5. Per germline, CDR1 MNHEY and CDR2 SVGAGI. The CDR3 totals 15 residues. This chain's CDR3 is CASSYSGTVSTEAFF. CDR3 DNA sequence: TGTGCCAGCAGTTACTCCGGGACAGTAAGCACTGAAGCTTTCTTT.